What follows are 17 T cell receptor beta chains derived from one specimen sequenced in a study of cytomegalovirus exposure and HLA in healthy donors. Assay: immunoSEQ multiplex PCR; the TCRdb copy retains only in-frame clones and omits some. Of some 170,000 clones listed, 87% are singletons. Sequencing was done on a sample of PBMCs. Source of these receptors: a woman in her twenties or thirties in good health and CMV-seronegative.

The rearrangement links TRBV2 to TRBJ2-7; D possibly corresponds to TRBD2 (6 bases). The CDR3 runs 13 residues. The V gene lost 7 bases and the J gene lost 2 bases, with 12 bases spanning the gap. Germline CDR1 is SNHLY and CDR2 is FYNNEI. CDR3 nucleotides: TGTGCCAGCAAGAGGGACTCGGCCTACGAGCAGTACTTC. Its translation: CASKRDSAYEQYF. The entire variable domain, with the rest obtained from reference TRBV2 and TRBJ2-7, is as follows: EPEVTQTPSHQVTQMGQEVILRCVPISNHLYFYWYRQILGQKVEFLVSFYNNEISEKSEIFDDQFSVERPDGSNFTLKIRSTKLEDSAMYFCASKRDSAYEQYFGPGTRLTVT.

The V call is TRBV4-3, the J call TRBJ1-6, with a tentative D call TRBD1 (6 bases). Looked up from germline, CDR1 is LGHNA and CDR2 is YSLEER. This CDR3 region has 18 residues. Trimming stripped 0 bases from V and 0 bases from J, with 12 bases between. As DNA, the CDR3 is TGCGCCAGCAGCCAAGATAGGCAGGGGAGCTCCTATAATTCACCCCTCCACTTT. Translation: CASSQDRQGSSYNSPLHF.

This chain uses TRBV2 with TRBJ2-2; TRBD1 matches 12 bases. Trimming removed 5 bases from V and 6 bases from J; junction bases left unmatched: 10. The CDR3 sequence is 17 residues long. The germline V gene has CDR1 SNHLY and CDR2 FYNNEI. The CDR3 sequence: CASSPKGTGGAAGELFF. The CDR3 nucleotides are TGTGCCAGCAGTCCTAAGGGGACAGGGGGCGCAGCCGGGGAGCTGTTTTTT. Full variable domain (remainder filled in from reference TRBV2 and TRBJ2-2): EPEVTQTPSHQVTQMGQEVILRCVPISNHLYFYWYRQILGQKVEFLVSFYNNEISEKSEIFDDQFSVERPDGSNFTLKIRSTKLEDSAMYFCASSPKGTGGAAGELFFGEGSRLTVL.

The rearrangement joins TRBV2 to TRBJ2-1; 8 bases match TRBD1. This CDR3 has 14 residues. Germline V lookup: CDR1 SNHLY, CDR2 FYNNEI. V gave up 8 bases and J gave up 9 bases; unmatched junction bases: 12. CDR3 loop: CASARRQGSTEQFF. In nucleotides, the CDR3 is TGTGCCAGCGCACGGCGACAGGGGAGTACTGAGCAGTTCTTC.

The V and J genes are TRBV7-9 and TRBJ2-3; 7 nucleotides line up with TRBD1. The junction had 4 bases not matched to a gene; V was cut back by 3 bases and J by 4 bases. Per the germline V gene, CDR1 is SEHNR and CDR2 is FQNEAQ (reference sequence). The CDR3 has 14 residues. The CDR3 bases are TGTGCCAGCAGCTTCTCGGACAGGTCAGATACGCAGTATTTT. This gives the protein CASSFSDRSDTQYF.

This clone has more than one count but fewer than ten. V usage is TRBV19 and J usage is TRBJ1-5; D perhaps matches TRBD1 (5 bases). The CDR3 sequence is 12 residues long. The germline V and J ends were trimmed by 7 bases and 5 bases, with 9 bases remaining between them. CDR1 LNHDA and CDR2 SQIVND come from the germline V gene (reference sequence). In nucleotides, the CDR3 is TGTGCCAGTACTTGGGGGGATCAGCCCCAGCATTTT. It encodes CASTWGDQPQHF.

J is TRBJ1-2 and V is TRBV2; a weak D match, TRBD1 (5 bases). With 10 bases removed from V and 4 bases from J, the gap between germline ends came to 25 bases. This CDR3 region has 16 residues. Per germline, CDR1 SNHLY and CDR2 FYNNEI. The CDR3 loop is CATSQGLEQVSYGYTF. The CDR3 DNA follows: TGTGCCACCTCCCAGGGACTGGAGCAAGTGAGCTATGGCTACACCTTC.

This chain joins TRBV27 and TRBJ2-7, with D tentatively TRBD1 (7 bases). The CDR3 loop spans 16 amino acids. V lost 0 bases and J 3 bases, leaving 15 bases between the germline ends. Germline V CDR1 and CDR2: MNHEY, SMNVEV (reference sequence). CDR3 DNA: TGTGCCAGCAGTTTATCGGGGGGACAGCCCCTCTACGAGCAGTACTTC. Translated, it gives CASSLSGGQPLYEQYF.

This clone was counted once. V and J are TRBV9 and TRBJ1-2; D perhaps matches TRBD1 (5 bases). Germline V gives CDR1 SGDLS, CDR2 YYNGEE. V was trimmed by 0 bases and J by 5 bases, leaving 14 bases between them. CDR3 size: 15 residues. The CDR3 is CASSVDSRRGYGYTF. The DNA for the CDR3 is TGTGCCAGCAGCGTAGACTCTCGGCGGGGGTATGGCTACACCTTC. Using reference TRBV9 and TRBJ1-2 for the parts outside the CDR3, the full variable domain is DSGVTQTPKHLITATGQRVTLRCSPRSGDLSVYWYQQSLDQGLQFLIQYYNGEERAKGNILERFSAQQFPDLHSELNLSSLELGDSALYFCASSVDSRRGYGYTFGSGTRLTVV.

This clone was seen more than once but under ten times. The CDR3 DNA reads TGTGCTAGTGGCCGGGGGGCCTACGAGCAGTACTTC. This sequence encodes CASGRGAYEQYF. The genes are TRBV12-5 and TRBJ2-7; 7 nucleotides align to TRBD2. V lost 6 bases and J lost 2; bases outside the gene matches: 1. Looked up from germline, CDR1 is LGHNT and CDR2 is FRNRAP. The CDR3 covers 12 residues.

This clone occurred once. The gene calls are TRBV9 and TRBJ1-5, with D tentatively TRBD1 (6 bases). The V gene lost 4 bases and the J gene lost 3 bases, with 14 bases spanning the gap. The CDR3 covers 15 residues. The germline CDR1 and CDR2 sequences are SGDLS and YYNGEE. The CDR3 here is CASSLSTGPNQPQHF. In DNA, the CDR3 is TGTGCCAGCAGCCTAAGCACAGGGCCCAATCAGCCCCAGCATTTT.

The chain is built from TRBV6-5 and TRBJ1-1, with D possibly TRBD1 on 5 matching bases. V dropped 5 bases and J dropped 4 bases, with 11 bases sitting between them. The CDR3 length is 13 residues. Germline V gives CDR1 MNHEY, CDR2 SVGAGI. The CDR3 loop reads CASSLRVGTEAFF. The CDR3 DNA reads as TGTGCCAGCAGTCTCAGGGTAGGCACTGAAGCTTTCTTT.

The CDR3 DNA sequence: TGTGCCAGCACCCACTCGAGGACAGGGAAGTGGTACTTC. Translated: CASTHSRTGKWYF. This chain connects TRBV11-2 to TRBJ2-7; 8 nucleotides line up with TRBD1. The CDR3 spans 13 residues. The germline gives CDR1 SGHAT, CDR2 FQNNGV. Trimming at V came to 7 bases and at J to 12 bases, leaving 14 bases not matched to a gene.

The rearrangement uses TRBV9 and TRBJ2-1, with D hard to call. The CDR3 extends over 16 amino acids. The V and J ends lost 3 bases and 2 bases respectively, with 15 bases between them. Germline V gene data show CDR1 as SGDLS and CDR2 as YYNGEE. The CDR3 is CASSALNPEAYNEQFF. The CDR3 coding sequence is TGTGCCAGCAGCGCACTCAACCCCGAGGCCTACAATGAGCAGTTCTTC.

V gene TRBV6-5 combines with J gene TRBJ2-1, with no clear D. Trimming removed 4 bases from V and 4 bases from J, with 8 bases in between. This CDR3 spans 13 amino acids. In germline, CDR1 is MNHEY, CDR2 SVGAGI. The CDR3 DNA sequence: TGTGCCAGCAGTTTAAACTTGTACAATGAGCAGTTCTTC. This encodes CASSLNLYNEQFF.

This clone was detected once. The chain couples TRBV6-1 to TRBJ2-7; 9 bases line up with TRBD1. Per the germline V gene, CDR1 is MNHNS and CDR2 is SASEGT. The CDR3 length is 14 residues. V lost 6 bases and J lost 5; bases outside the gene matches: 8. The CDR3 reads CASRTTGGLNEQYF. In nucleotides, the CDR3 is TGTGCCAGCAGGACGACAGGGGGTTTAAACGAGCAGTACTTC.

This rearrangement joins TRBV6-5 to TRBJ1-5; no firm D call. The CDR3 contains 14 residues. CDR1 MNHEY and CDR2 SVGAGI come from the germline V gene. Trimming left V 0 bases short and J 4 bases short, with 7 bases between. The CDR3 reads CASSYSVGNQPQHF. CDR3 coding DNA: TGTGCCAGCAGTTACTCAGTCGGGAATCAGCCCCAGCATTTT.